This paragraph reports one TCR beta chain. Its specificity is not known. Other DNA sequences within the sample encode an identical CDR3. Time point noted: blood from clinic visit 5 months post-surgery; TSC patient then seizure free. This record belongs to a study of brain T cells in children with intractable seizures. Points from the study as a whole: HCMV serostatus was not known, and viral specificity came from CDR3 similarity only.

Clones were read by immunoSEQ multiplex PCR, and TCRdb kept only the in-frame ones, dropping some. The top ten hold roughly 5.8% of the sample, which has 340,000 or so clones, roughly 93% seen once. The length of the CDR3 is 13 residues. In germline, CDR1 is SGDLS, CDR2 YYNGEE. Trimming removed 2 bases at V and 2 bases at J, with 7 bases between. The TCR was taken from a boy younger than two with tuberous sclerosis and intractable seizures. The sequencing used peripheral blood, collected about 5 months after surgery. The chain couples TRBV9 to TRBJ1-1; perhaps TRBD1 as D (6 bases). The CDR3 coding sequence is TGTGCCAGCAGCGTGGACAGAAACACTGAAGCTTTCTTT. Protein product: CASSVDRNTEAFF.